This T cell receptor beta chain was recovered during a study of T cell responses to AZD1222 COVID-19 vaccine. TCRdb's copy holds only in-frame clones and misses some; the assay was immunoSEQ multiplex PCR. The repertoire holds more than 110,000 clones, with over 75% as singletons. This material consisted of peripheral blood, taken on day 0 of AZD1222 vaccination. The source is an adult in good health.

The CDR3 sequence: CAADRAGYGYTF. Written as DNA, the CDR3 is TGTGCCGCCGACAGGGCTGGCTATGGCTACACCTTC. The V and J genes are TRBV6-5 and TRBJ1-2, with 7 bases that match TRBD1. The CDR3 is 12 amino acids. CDR1 and CDR2 (germline): MNHEY, SVGAGI. Trimming cost V 11 bases and J 4 bases; bases outside gene matches: 7.